This TCR beta chain was obtained from a study of blood T cell repertoires in COVID-19. The CDR3 runs to 16 residues. From germline, CDR1 is SGHNT and CDR2 YENEEA. V was clipped by 5 bases and J by 6 bases; unmatched bases: 12. Original processing notes: Reference gene primer amplification gave estimated nucleated cell counts. Sequencing was performed with immunoSEQ multiplex PCR; in TCRdb, only in-frame clones are kept and a portion is missing. V and J calls and clone size are copied from that table; D and trimming were computed from the DNA. The table has some 56,000 clones, approximately 80% seen once. This clone has just a few counts.

The rearrangement uses TRBV11-3 and TRBJ2-5; 10 nucleotides agree with TRBD1. The clonotype was recovered from a woman older than 75 with acute or convalescent COVID-19. The sequenced sample was peripheral blood. CDR3: CASSLATGGMGKTQYF. CDR3 DNA: TGTGCCAGCAGCCTAGCGACAGGGGGCATGGGAAAGACCCAGTACTTC.